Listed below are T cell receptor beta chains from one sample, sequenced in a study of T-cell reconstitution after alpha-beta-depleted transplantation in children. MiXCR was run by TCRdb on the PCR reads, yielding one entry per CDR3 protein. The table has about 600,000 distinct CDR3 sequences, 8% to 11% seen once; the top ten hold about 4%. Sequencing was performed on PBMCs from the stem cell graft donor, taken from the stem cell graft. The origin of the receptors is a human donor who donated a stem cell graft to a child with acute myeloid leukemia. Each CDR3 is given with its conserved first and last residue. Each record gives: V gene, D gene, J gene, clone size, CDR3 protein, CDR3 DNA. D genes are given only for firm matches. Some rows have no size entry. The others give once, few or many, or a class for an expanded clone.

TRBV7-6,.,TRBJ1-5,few,CASSAGLVNQPQHF,TGTGCCAGTTCCGCAGGGCTGGTCAATCAGCCCCAGCATTTT
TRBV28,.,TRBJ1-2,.,CASSGSGLLGGYTF,TGTGCCAGCAGTGGCTCCGGGCTCCTCGGTGGCTACACCTTC
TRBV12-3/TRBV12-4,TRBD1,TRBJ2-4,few,CASSLQTGTLAKNIQYF,TGTGCCAGCAGTTTACAGACAGGGACATTAGCCAAAAACATTCAGTACTTC
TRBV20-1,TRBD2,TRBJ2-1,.,CSGLALSYNEQFF,TGCAGCGGACTAGCGCTCTCCTACAATGAGCAGTTCTTC
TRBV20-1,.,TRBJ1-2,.,CSATVTNYGYTF,TGCAGTGCTACAGTGACCAACTATGGCTACACCTTC
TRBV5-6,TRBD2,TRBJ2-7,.,CASSPDGRPSYEQYF,TGTGCCAGCAGCCCCGACGGGAGGCCCTCCTACGAGCAGTACTTC
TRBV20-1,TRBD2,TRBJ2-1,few,CSAISTGTIYNEQFF,TGCAGTGCTATAAGCACCGGGACTATATACAATGAGCAGTTCTTC
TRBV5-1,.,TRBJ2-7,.,CASSLMGDRSYEQYF,TGCGCCAGCAGCTTGATGGGAGACCGGTCCTACGAGCAGTACTTC
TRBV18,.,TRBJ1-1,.,CASSLKQGVTEAFF,TGTGCCAGCTCGCTAAAACAGGGCGTCACTGAAGCTTTCTTT
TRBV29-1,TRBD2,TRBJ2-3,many,CSAERLAGGPSGGDTQYF,TGCAGCGCCGAGCGACTAGCGGGAGGGCCCTCGGGTGGAGATACGCAGTATTTT
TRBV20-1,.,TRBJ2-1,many,CSARNLYNEQFF,TGCAGTGCTAGGAACTTATACAATGAGCAGTTCTTC
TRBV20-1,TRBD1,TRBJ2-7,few,CRAGQGLEYEQYF,TGCAGGGCAGGACAGGGGTTGGAGTACGAGCAGTACTTC
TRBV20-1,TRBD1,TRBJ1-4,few,CSARTGEYEKLFF,TGCAGTGCTAGGACAGGGGAATATGAAAAACTGTTTTTT
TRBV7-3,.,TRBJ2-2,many,CASSPRPGLNSGELFF,TGTGCCAGCAGCCCCAGACCGGGACTTAATTCCGGGGAGCTGTTTTTT
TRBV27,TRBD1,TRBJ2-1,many,CASSLRGQGNEQFF,TGTGCCAGCAGTTTAAGGGGACAGGGGAATGAGCAGTTCTTC
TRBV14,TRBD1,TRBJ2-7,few,CASSQGRTGVYEQYF,TGTGCCAGCAGCCAAGGCAGGACAGGGGTTTACGAGCAGTACTTC
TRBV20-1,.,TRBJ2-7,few,CSAREVGEQYF,TGCAGTGCTAGAGAGGTGGGCGAGCAGTACTTC
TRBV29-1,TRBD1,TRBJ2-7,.,CSVALGQGSYEQYF,TGCAGCGTTGCCCTCGGACAGGGATCCTACGAGCAGTACTTC
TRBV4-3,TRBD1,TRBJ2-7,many,CASSQGQGTSYEQYF,TGCGCCAGCAGCCAGGGACAGGGAACCTCCTACGAGCAGTACTTC
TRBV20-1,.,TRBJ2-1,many,CSARLKRNNEQFF,TGCAGTGCTAGATTGAAGCGGAACAATGAGCAGTTCTTC
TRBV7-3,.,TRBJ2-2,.,CASSSHHTGELFF,TGTGCCAGCAGCTCCCACCACACCGGGGAGCTGTTTTTT
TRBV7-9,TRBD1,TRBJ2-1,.,CASSLQGAPGQFF,TGTGCCAGCAGCTTGCAGGGGGCGCCGGGGCAGTTCTTC
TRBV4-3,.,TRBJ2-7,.,CASSVSAGPYEQYF,TGCGCCAGCAGTGTGTCCGCGGGACCCTACGAGCAGTACTTC
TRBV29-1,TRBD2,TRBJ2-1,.,CSVAGLERRLYNEQFF,TGCAGCGTTGCGGGACTAGAGCGAAGATTATACAATGAGCAGTTCTTC
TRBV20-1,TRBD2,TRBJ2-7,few,CSARDVTSGRIYEQYF,TGCAGTGCTAGAGACGTTACTAGCGGGAGAATCTACGAGCAGTACTTC
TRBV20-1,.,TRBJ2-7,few,CSAPRAEQGSSYEQYF,TGCAGTGCTCCCCGGGCCGAGCAGGGGAGCTCCTACGAGCAGTACTTC
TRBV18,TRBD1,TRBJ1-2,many,CASSPLTGGAGEYGYTF,TGTGCCAGCTCACCACTGACAGGGGGCGCGGGGGAGTATGGCTACACCTTC
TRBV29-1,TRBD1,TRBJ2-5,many,CSVEGQGETQYF,TGCAGCGTTGAGGGACAGGGAGAGACCCAGTACTTC
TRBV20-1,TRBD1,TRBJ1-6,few,CSARWTGSYNSPLHF,TGCAGTGCTCGATGGACAGGGAGCTATAATTCACCCCTCCACTTT
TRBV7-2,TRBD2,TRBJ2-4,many,CASSLKWGGQNIQYF,TGTGCCAGCAGCTTAAAATGGGGGGGACAAAACATTCAGTACTTC
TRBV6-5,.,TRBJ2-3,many,CASSSRLSTDTQYF,TGTGCCAGCAGTTCGCGGCTAAGCACAGATACGCAGTATTTT
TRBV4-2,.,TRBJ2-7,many,CASSQGVKTEQHYEQYF,TGTGCCAGCAGCCAAGGAGTTAAGACCGAACAACACTACGAGCAGTACTTC
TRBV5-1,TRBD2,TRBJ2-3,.,CASSGGLAGGSDTQYF,TGCGCCAGCAGCGGGGGACTAGCGGGAGGGTCAGATACGCAGTATTTT
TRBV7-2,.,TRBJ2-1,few,CASSTRQKGEQFF,TGTGCCAGCAGTACCCGACAAAAGGGGGAGCAGTTCTTC
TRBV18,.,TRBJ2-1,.,CASSPDLDNEQFF,TGTGCCAGCTCACCAGACCTGGACAATGAGCAGTTCTTC
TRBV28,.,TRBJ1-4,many,CASRTRWEGAGEKLFF,TGTGCCAGCAGAACACGATGGGAGGGAGCCGGGGAAAAACTGTTTTTT
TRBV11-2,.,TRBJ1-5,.,CASSLEADAPDQPQHF,TGTGCCAGCAGCTTAGAGGCCGATGCGCCGGATCAGCCCCAGCATTTT
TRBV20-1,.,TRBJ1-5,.,CSAISGGGLGSNQPQHF,TGCAGTGCTATTTCGGGTGGGGGGCTGGGAAGCAATCAGCCCCAGCATTTT
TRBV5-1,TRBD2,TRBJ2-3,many,CASSLGLAGSDTQYF,TGCGCCAGCAGCTTGGGACTAGCGGGATCAGATACGCAGTATTTT
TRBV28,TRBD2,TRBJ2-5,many,CASSSGARTRETQYF,TGTGCCAGCAGTTCCGGGGCCAGGACTAGAGAGACCCAGTACTTC
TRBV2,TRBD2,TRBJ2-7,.,CASRPGLVGAYEQYF,TGTGCCAGCAGGCCAGGACTAGTGGGGGCCTACGAGCAGTACTTC
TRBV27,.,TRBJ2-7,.,CASSPGMSEQYF,TGTGCCAGCAGTCCAGGGATGTCCGAGCAGTACTTC